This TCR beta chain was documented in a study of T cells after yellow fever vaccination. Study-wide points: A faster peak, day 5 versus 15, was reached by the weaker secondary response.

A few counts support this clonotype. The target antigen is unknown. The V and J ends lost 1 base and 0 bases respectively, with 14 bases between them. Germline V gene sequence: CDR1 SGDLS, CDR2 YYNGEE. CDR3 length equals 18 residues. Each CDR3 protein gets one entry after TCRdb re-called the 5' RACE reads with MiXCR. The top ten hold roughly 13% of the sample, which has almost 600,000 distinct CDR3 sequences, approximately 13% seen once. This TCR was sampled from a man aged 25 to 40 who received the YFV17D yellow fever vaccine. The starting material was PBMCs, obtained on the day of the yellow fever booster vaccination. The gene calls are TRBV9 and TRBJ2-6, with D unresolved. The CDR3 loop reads CASSVTPVTNSGANVLTF. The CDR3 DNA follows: TGTGCCAGCAGCGTAACCCCCGTCACTAACTCTGGGGCCAACGTCCTGACTTTC.